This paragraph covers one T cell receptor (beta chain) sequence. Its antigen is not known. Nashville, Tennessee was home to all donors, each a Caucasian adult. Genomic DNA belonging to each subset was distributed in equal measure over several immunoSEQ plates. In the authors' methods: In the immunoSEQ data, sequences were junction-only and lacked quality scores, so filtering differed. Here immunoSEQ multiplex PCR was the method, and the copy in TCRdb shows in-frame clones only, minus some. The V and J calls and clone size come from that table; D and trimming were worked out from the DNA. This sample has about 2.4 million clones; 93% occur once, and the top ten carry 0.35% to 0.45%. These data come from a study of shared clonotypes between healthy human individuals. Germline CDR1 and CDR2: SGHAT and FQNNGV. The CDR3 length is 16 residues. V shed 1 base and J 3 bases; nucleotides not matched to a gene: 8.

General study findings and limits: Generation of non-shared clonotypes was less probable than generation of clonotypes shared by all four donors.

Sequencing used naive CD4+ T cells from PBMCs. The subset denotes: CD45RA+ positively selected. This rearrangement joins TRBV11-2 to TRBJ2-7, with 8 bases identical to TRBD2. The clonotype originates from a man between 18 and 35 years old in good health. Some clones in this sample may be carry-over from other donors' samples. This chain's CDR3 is CASSLVRTSGNYEQYF. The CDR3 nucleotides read TGTGCCAGCAGCTTAGTACGAACTAGCGGCAACTACGAGCAGTACTTC.